These T cell receptor beta chains were read from a single sample in a study of cytomegalovirus exposure and HLA in healthy donors. Measured with immunoSEQ multiplex PCR; TCRdb has only the in-frame clones, and not every one. The sample yields about 160,000 clones, roughly 79% seen once. The specimen sequenced was PBMCs. These receptors were obtained from a woman in her 50s in good health and CMV-seropositive. The CDR3 runs from the conserved cysteine through the conserved F or W. The D gene is left open where the match is weak. Part of the rows lack a size; the others show once, few, many or a class for expanded clones.

clone size: NA
V gene: TRBV4-3
J gene: TRBJ2-3
D gene: TRBD1
CDR3 DNA: TGCGCCAGCAGCCCGGGACAGGGGGGGAGATTTTATACGCAGTATTTT
CDR3 protein: CASSPGQGGRFYTQYF

clone size: NA
V gene: TRBV2
J gene: TRBJ1-4
D gene: NA
CDR3 DNA: TGTGCCAGCACCCGGGAGGGAGGGGATAATGAAAAACTGTTTTTT
CDR3 protein: CASTREGGDNEKLFF

clone size: NA
V gene: TRBV9
J gene: TRBJ2-2
D gene: TRBD2
CDR3 DNA: TGTGCCAGCAGCTCTAGCGGGGGGTACACCGGGGAGCTGTTTTTT
CDR3 protein: CASSSSGGYTGELFF

clone size: NA
V gene: TRBV7-2
J gene: TRBJ1-5
D gene: NA
CDR3 DNA: TGTGCCAGCAGCTTAGCAACAGTGGCACAGCCCCAGCATTTT
CDR3 protein: CASSLATVAQPQHF

clone size: once
V gene: TRBV18
J gene: TRBJ1-4
D gene: NA
CDR3 DNA: TGTGCCAGCTCACTATCGACCGGTCGGGGGGGTGAAAAACTGTTTTTT
CDR3 protein: CASSLSTGRGGEKLFF

clone size: NA
V gene: TRBV7-2
J gene: TRBJ1-2
D gene: NA
CDR3 DNA: TGTGCCAGCAGCTTGGAGAGGGTTAGTGGCTACACCTTC
CDR3 protein: CASSLERVSGYTF

clone size: NA
V gene: TRBV10-2
J gene: TRBJ1-5
D gene: TRBD1
CDR3 DNA: TGCGCCAGCAGCAGCTCGGACAGGGCACCCCATCAGCCCCAGCATTTT
CDR3 protein: CASSSSDRAPHQPQHF

clone size: NA
V gene: TRBV19
J gene: TRBJ1-1
D gene: TRBD1
CDR3 DNA: TGTGCCAGTAGTCCCGGGACAGGGCAAACTATGAACACTGAAGCTTTCTTT
CDR3 protein: CASSPGTGQTMNTEAFF

clone size: once
V gene: TRBV5-1
J gene: TRBJ2-7
D gene: TRBD2
CDR3 DNA: TGCGCCAGCAGCTCTGGGGCTGGCGGGGGAGTGGACGAGCAGTACTTC
CDR3 protein: CASSSGAGGGVDEQYF

clone size: NA
V gene: TRBV29-1
J gene: TRBJ2-6
D gene: TRBD1
CDR3 DNA: TGCAGCGTTGAGGGGACAGGGGATTCTGGGGCCAACGGCCTGACTTTC
CDR3 protein: CSVEGTGDSGANGLTF

clone size: NA
V gene: TRBV11-2
J gene: TRBJ2-7
D gene: NA
CDR3 DNA: TGTGCCAGTGGGTTGTCGGACACCTACGAGCAGTACTTC
CDR3 protein: CASGLSDTYEQYF

clone size: NA
V gene: TRBV11-2
J gene: TRBJ1-2
D gene: NA
CDR3 DNA: TGTGCCAGCAGCTTAGAGTCGGGGTCGGGCTATGGCTACACCTTC
CDR3 protein: CASSLESGSGYGYTF

clone size: few
V gene: TRBV5-6
J gene: TRBJ2-6
D gene: NA
CDR3 DNA: TGTGCCAGCAGCCGTCCGACTTCTGGGGCCAACGTCCTGACTTTC
CDR3 protein: CASSRPTSGANVLTF

clone size: NA
V gene: TRBV5-6
J gene: TRBJ1-5
D gene: NA
CDR3 DNA: TGTGCCAGCAGCTTGGGGGGGGGAAATAGCAATCAGCCCCAGCATTTT
CDR3 protein: CASSLGGGNSNQPQHF

clone size: NA
V gene: TRBV6-5
J gene: TRBJ2-7
D gene: NA
CDR3 DNA: TGTGCCAGCAGTTACTCGGCAGGGGACCACGAGCAGTACTTC
CDR3 protein: CASSYSAGDHEQYF

clone size: NA
V gene: TRBV11-1
J gene: TRBJ2-1
D gene: NA
CDR3 DNA: TGTGCCAGCAGTTCAGCGGGCTACTCCTACAATGAGCAGTTCTTC
CDR3 protein: CASSSAGYSYNEQFF

clone size: NA
V gene: TRBV9
J gene: TRBJ1-2
D gene: NA
CDR3 DNA: TGTGCCAGCAGCGGGGGGGGATTTAATGGCTACACCTTC
CDR3 protein: CASSGGGFNGYTF

clone size: few
V gene: TRBV5-6
J gene: TRBJ2-7
D gene: NA
CDR3 DNA: TGTGCCAGCAGCCCGGCTTCGGGCGGGGAATACTTC
CDR3 protein: CASSPASGGEYF

clone size: once
V gene: TRBV2
J gene: TRBJ2-3
D gene: NA
CDR3 DNA: TGTGCCAGCATCCCCTTCCGGCCCCCACCGGGGGATACGCAGTATTTT
CDR3 protein: CASIPFRPPPGDTQYF

clone size: NA
V gene: TRBV2
J gene: TRBJ1-5
D gene: NA
CDR3 DNA: TGTGCCAGCAGACGAGGCGGGACGGGGAATCAGCCCCAGCATTTT
CDR3 protein: CASRRGGTGNQPQHF

clone size: NA
V gene: TRBV4-3
J gene: TRBJ1-2
D gene: NA
CDR3 DNA: TGCGCCAGCAGCCAAGAACGGGGAGCTAACTATGGCTACACCTTC
CDR3 protein: CASSQERGANYGYTF

clone size: NA
V gene: TRBV5-1
J gene: TRBJ2-2
D gene: TRBD1
CDR3 DNA: TGCGCCAGCAGGCTAACCGGGACAGGGAACACCGGGGAGCTGTTTTTT
CDR3 protein: CASRLTGTGNTGELFF

clone size: NA
V gene: TRBV19
J gene: TRBJ1-5
D gene: TRBD1
CDR3 DNA: TGTGCCAGTAGCTCACAGGGGGCGGGTCAGCCCCAGCATTTT
CDR3 protein: CASSSQGAGQPQHF

clone size: NA
V gene: TRBV28
J gene: TRBJ2-3
D gene: TRBD1
CDR3 DNA: TGTGCCAGCAATTTACCAGGGGGCGAGTTTCCAGATACGCAGTATTTT
CDR3 protein: CASNLPGGEFPDTQYF

clone size: NA
V gene: TRBV7-9
J gene: TRBJ1-4
D gene: NA
CDR3 DNA: TGTGCCAGCAGCTTAGCGTCGGTCACCCCGGACAACGAAAAACTGTTTTTT
CDR3 protein: CASSLASVTPDNEKLFF

clone size: NA
V gene: TRBV7-9
J gene: TRBJ1-1
D gene: NA
CDR3 DNA: TGTGCCAGCAGCTTTTCACAGGGTAACACTGAAGCTTTCTTT
CDR3 protein: CASSFSQGNTEAFF

clone size: NA
V gene: TRBV14
J gene: TRBJ1-2
D gene: TRBD1
CDR3 DNA: TGTGCCAGCAGCCAGGCAGGGACAGGGGAAGGCTACACCTTC
CDR3 protein: CASSQAGTGEGYTF

clone size: few
V gene: TRBV28
J gene: TRBJ2-1
D gene: TRBD2
CDR3 DNA: TGTGCCAGCAGTACCTCGGACAGTTTTAGCGGGAGAAGCTACAATGAGCAGTTCTTC
CDR3 protein: CASSTSDSFSGRSYNEQFF

clone size: NA
V gene: TRBV28
J gene: TRBJ1-2
D gene: TRBD1
CDR3 DNA: TGTGCCAGCTCCCAATACAGGGGGATGTATGGCTACACCTTC
CDR3 protein: CASSQYRGMYGYTF